This TCR beta chain was documented in a study of shared clonotypes between healthy human individuals. The healthy adult donors were HIV-negative and reported no recent acute infections or vaccinations. Sequencing was performed with immunoSEQ multiplex PCR; in TCRdb, only in-frame clones are kept and a portion is missing. The sample shows under 550,000 clones, approximately 95% of them seen only once. The CDR3 covers 14 residues. The V gene's germline CDR1 is SGHRS and CDR2 YFSETQ. V shed 3 bases and J shed 4 bases, with 13 bases lying between them. The chain joins TRBV5-1 to TRBJ2-5, with D perhaps matching TRBD2 (6 bases). The sequence came from a woman in her 30s in good health. Sample: naive CD4+ T cells sorted from blood. The subset: CD45RA+ positively selected. In DNA form, the CDR3 reads TGCGCCAGCAGCTCCGTCGCAGCGGGAGAGACCCAGTACTTC. It translates to CASSSVAAGETQYF.